One sample yielded the 32 T cell receptor beta chains listed below, sequenced in a study of T cell responses to AZD1222 COVID-19 vaccine. Method: immunoSEQ multiplex PCR; TCRdb's copy keeps in-frame clones and lacks some. The top ten hold around 5.9% of the sample, which has around 100,000 clones, 70% to 90% seen once. The source was peripheral blood, collected on day 0 of AZD1222 vaccination. These receptors originate from an adult in good health.

In this sample, this clone turned up once. This chain links TRBV19 with TRBJ2-7, with 8 positions matching TRBD1. In germline, CDR1 is LNHDA, CDR2 SQIVND (reference sequence). Trimming cost V 5 bases and J 2 bases; bases outside gene matches: 8. The CDR3 runs 15 residues. This CDR3 reads CASSADGTGTYEQYF. CDR3 nucleotides: TGTGCCAGTAGTGCCGACGGGACAGGTACCTACGAGCAGTACTTC.

This rearrangement joins TRBV11-2 to TRBJ1-2; a possible D gene is TRBD1 (6 bases). With 5 bases removed from V and 3 bases from J, the gap between germline ends came to 13 bases. The CDR3 totals 14 residues. Per germline, CDR1 SGHAT and CDR2 FQNNGV. CDR3 nucleotide sequence: TGTGCCAGCAGCATAAAACAGGGTGACTATGGCTACACCTTC. Residues: CASSIKQGDYGYTF.

The chain is built from TRBV27 and TRBJ2-1; 12 bases align to TRBD2. The germline gives CDR1 MNHEY, CDR2 SMNVEV (reference sequence). The trim removed 5 bases at V and 4 bases at J, leaving 6 bases unmatched. The CDR3 has 16 residues. In nucleotides, the CDR3 is TGTGCCAGCAGTCCCCGGACTAGCGGGAAATACAATGAGCAGTTCTTC. It encodes CASSPRTSGKYNEQFF.

The chain combines TRBV27 with TRBJ2-7; 9 positions agree with TRBD2. The CDR3 spans 16 residues. The germline gives CDR1 MNHEY, CDR2 SMNVEV (reference sequence). J was trimmed by 6 bases and V by 5 bases; bases with no gene match: 14. The CDR3 DNA sequence: TGTGCCAGCAGTAACCCTAGTAGCGGGAGCTTTCTCGAGCAGTACTTC. It specifies CASSNPSSGSFLEQYF.

The chain links TRBV24-1 to TRBJ1-6; the D gene is possibly TRBD1 (5 bases). Trimming removed 5 bases from V and 5 bases from J, with 9 bases in between. Germline CDR1 is KGHDR and CDR2 is SFDVKD. The CDR3 has 14 amino acids. This CDR3 is CATSAGANNSPLHF. CDR3 sequence (DNA): TGTGCCACCAGTGCCGGGGCGAATAATTCACCCCTCCACTTT.

This chain connects TRBV7-2 to TRBJ1-5; no clear D. The germline V gene encodes CDR1 SGHTA and CDR2 FQGNSA. Trimming removed 1 base at V and 4 bases at J, with 5 bases between. CDR3 size: 13 residues. CDR3 sequence (DNA): TGTGCCAGCAGCTTAGAGTGGAATCAGCCCCAGCATTTT. This encodes CASSLEWNQPQHF.

The V and J genes are TRBV15 and TRBJ2-1, with TRBD2 matching over 15 bases. Germline CDR1 is LNHNV and CDR2 is YYDKDF (reference sequence). V was clipped by 9 bases and J by 10 bases; unmatched bases: 10. CDR3 length: 15 residues. As DNA, the CDR3 is TGTGCCACAGCACCGGGACTAGCGGGAGGCGGAGAGCAGTTCTTC. Translated: CATAPGLAGGGEQFF.

The rearrangement uses TRBV6-2 or TRBV6-3 and TRBJ1-1, with D hard to call. V shed 2 bases and J shed 1 base, with 17 bases lying between them. In germline, CDR1 is MNHEY, CDR2 SVGEGT. This CDR3 comprises 17 residues. The chain's CDR3 is CASSYTTWVASNTEAFF. Here the CDR3 DNA reads TGTGCCAGCAGTTACACCACCTGGGTGGCCTCGAACACTGAAGCTTTCTTT.

V gene TRBV7-9 combines with J gene TRBJ1-3; possible D gene TRBD1, 6 bases. CDR3 length: 14 amino acids. V lost 5 bases and J 3 bases, leaving 11 bases between the germline ends. From germline, CDR1 is SEHNR and CDR2 FQNEAQ (reference sequence). CDR3 sequence: CASSIQGFGNTIYF. In nucleotides, the CDR3 is TGTGCCAGCAGCATACAGGGTTTTGGAAACACCATATATTTT.

A note on this clone: In the same sample, other DNA sequences code for this CDR3. The V and J genes are TRBV18 and TRBJ1-4; the D gene is possibly TRBD1 (6 bases). This CDR3 has 14 amino acids. Deletions cut 2 bases from V and 4 bases from J, with 8 bases between. Germline CDR1 KGHSH, CDR2 LQKENI. The CDR3: CASSPGGNNEKLFF. CDR3 nucleotides: TGTGCCAGCTCACCAGGGGGCAATAATGAAAAACTGTTTTTT.

V and J are TRBV7-2 and TRBJ2-1; D is possibly TRBD2 (5 bases). Trimming cost V 5 bases and J 7 bases, with 18 bases left between them. This CDR3 has 15 residues. Germline lookup yields CDR1 SGHTA and CDR2 FQGNSA. The chain's CDR3 is CASSHPTSTVNEQFF. CDR3 DNA: TGTGCCAGCAGCCACCCAACTAGTACGGTTAATGAGCAGTTCTTC.

This clone was counted between two and nine times. The chain employs TRBV7-8 and TRBJ2-5, with 8 positions matching TRBD2. The junction had 6 bases not matched to a gene; V was cut back by 1 base and J by 5 bases. The CDR3 has 15 amino acids. Per the germline V gene, CDR1 is SGHVS and CDR2 is FQNEAQ. In DNA form, the CDR3 reads TGTGCCAGCAGCTTAGTGGCTAGCGGGTATGAGACCCAGTACTTC. It yields the protein CASSLVASGYETQYF.

The chain couples TRBV18 to TRBJ1-3; possibly TRBD1 for D (6 bases). Trimming left V 4 bases short and J 3 bases short, with 10 bases between. This CDR3 contains 14 residues. Looked up from germline, CDR1 is KGHSH and CDR2 is LQKENI. This CDR3 reads CASSLDSNGNTIYF. CDR3 sequence (DNA): TGTGCCAGCTCACTGGACAGCAATGGAAACACCATATATTTT. The whole variable domain, remainder taken from reference TRBV18 and TRBJ1-3, is NAGVMQNPRHLVRRRGQEARLRCSPMKGHSHVYWYRQLPEEGLKFMVYLQKENIIDESGMPKERFSAEFPKEGPSILRIQQVVRGDSAAYFCASSLDSNGNTIYFGEGSWLTVV.

V usage is TRBV7-9 and J usage is TRBJ2-7; D is undetermined. This CDR3 has 14 amino acids. Trimming removed 6 bases from V and 4 bases from J, with 16 bases in between. Germline V gene data show CDR1 as SEHNR and CDR2 as FQNEAQ (reference sequence). The CDR3 DNA follows: TGTGCCAGCAGTCAGACCCTCGAAGGTTACGAGCAGTACTTC. Translating gives CASSQTLEGYEQYF.

V gene TRBV6-5 combines with J gene TRBJ2-1; 12 bases agree with TRBD2. Trimming removed 6 bases from V and 4 bases from J; junction bases left unmatched: 4. Germline V gives CDR1 MNHEY, CDR2 SVGAGI. The CDR3 extends over 15 amino acids. This CDR3 is CASSSSGGVYNEQFF. The CDR3 nucleotides read TGTGCCAGCAGCTCTAGCGGGGGGGTTTACAATGAGCAGTTCTTC.

V usage is TRBV18 and J usage is TRBJ1-2; tentative D call: TRBD1 (5 bases). V lost 6 bases to trimming and J lost 6 bases, with 17 bases between them. Per the germline V gene, CDR1 is KGHSH and CDR2 is LQKENI. The CDR3 is made up of 14 amino acids. CDR3 nucleotide sequence: TGTGCCAGCTCCCCCTCGGACATGGGCCATGGCTACACCTTC. This encodes CASSPSDMGHGYTF.

The genes are TRBV9 and TRBJ1-1, with 10 bases aligning to TRBD1. CDR1 is SGDLS, CDR2 YYNGEE, per germline. The V gene end was trimmed by 0 bases and the J gene end by 4 bases; junction bases not matched to a gene: 12. The CDR3 totals 18 residues. The DNA for the CDR3 is TGTGCCAGCAGCGTAGCCAGATCGGGACAGGGGTCATCCACTGAAGCTTTCTTT. It encodes CASSVARSGQGSSTEAFF.

J is TRBJ1-5 and V is TRBV12-3 or TRBV12-4; D is ambiguous. V was shortened by 5 bases and J by 1 base, with 6 bases between the two germline ends. There are 13 residues in the CDR3. The CDR3 DNA sequence: TGTGCCAGCAGTCCTTGGAGCAATCAGCCCCAGCATTTT. Translation: CASSPWSNQPQHF.

This chain joins TRBV4-1 and TRBJ1-6, with a tentative D call TRBD1 (5 bases). This CDR3 has 16 residues. Germline V lookup: CDR1 MGHRA, CDR2 YSYEKL. Between the trimmed V and J ends, which lost 0 bases and 7 bases, there was a span of 13 bases. CDR3 coding DNA: TGCGCCAGCAGCCAAGATTTAGGGGCCTCGAATTCACCCCTCCACTTT. Translation gives CASSQDLGASNSPLHF.

The V call is TRBV2, the J call TRBJ1-2; 7 bases are shared with TRBD1. J gave up 3 bases and V 6 bases, and 19 bases lay outside the gene matches. Per the germline V gene, CDR1 is SNHLY and CDR2 is FYNNEI. The CDR3 has 18 amino acids. The CDR3 nucleotides read TGTGCCAGCAGCCACCGTAAGGACAGGTTTATTTTGGACTATGGCTACACCTTC. Protein: CASSHRKDRFILDYGYTF.

V and J are TRBV7-2 and TRBJ2-7, with D uncertain. V dropped 4 bases and J dropped 0 bases, with 10 bases sitting between them. The CDR3 runs to 14 residues. The germline V gene encodes CDR1 SGHTA and CDR2 FQGNSA. The CDR3: CASSSSHSSYEQYF. The CDR3 region has the DNA TGTGCCAGCAGCTCCTCACACAGCTCCTACGAGCAGTACTTC.

The V call is TRBV18, the J call TRBJ2-1; TRBD1 is a possible D gene (7 bases). The CDR3 contains 17 residues. CDR1 is KGHSH, CDR2 LQKENI, per germline. Trimming left V 2 bases short and J 1 base short, with 15 bases between. CDR3 bases: TGTGCCAGCTCACCAGGAGGGGGCCTCAAATCCTACAATGAGCAGTTCTTC. Protein product: CASSPGGGLKSYNEQFF.

This clone was counted between two and nine times. The chain is built from TRBV6-5 and TRBJ1-2, with no clear D. The V gene's germline CDR1 is MNHEY and CDR2 SVGAGI. This CDR3 contains 15 residues. The germline V and J ends were trimmed by 5 bases and 0 bases, with 13 bases remaining between them. The CDR3 loop reads CASSPLFTANYGYTF. DNA of the CDR3: TGTGCCAGCAGTCCGTTGTTTACAGCTAACTATGGCTACACCTTC.

The rearrangement links TRBV6-5 to TRBJ2-3, with D unresolved. Between the trimmed V and J ends, which lost 4 bases and 6 bases, there was a span of 5 bases. The CDR3 is made up of 11 amino acids. Germline CDR1 MNHEY, CDR2 SVGAGI. The CDR3 loop is CASSSIDTQYF. Here the CDR3 DNA reads TGTGCCAGCAGTTCGATTGATACGCAGTATTTT.

This clone has more than one count but fewer than ten. CDR3 sequence: CAWSQGVGDQPQHF. The CDR3 DNA sequence: TGTGCCTGGAGCCAGGGAGTAGGGGATCAGCCCCAGCATTTT. The chain couples TRBV30 to TRBJ1-5; possibly TRBD1 for D (5 bases). CDR1 is GTSNPN, CDR2 SVGIG, per germline (reference sequence). Between the trimmed V and J ends, which lost 3 bases and 5 bases, there was a span of 14 bases. The CDR3 spans 14 residues.

V is TRBV14 and J is TRBJ2-7; D is possibly TRBD2 (5 bases). Per germline, CDR1 SGHDN and CDR2 FVKESK. V dropped 5 bases and J dropped 4 bases, with 9 bases sitting between them. The CDR3 covers 12 residues. The CDR3 loop is CASSYTGYEQYF. The CDR3 DNA sequence: TGTGCCAGCAGCTACACGGGGTACGAGCAGTACTTC.

The chain links TRBV3-1 (or the pseudogene TRBV3-2) to TRBJ1-4, with no clear D. The germline V gene has CDR1 LGHDT and CDR2 YNNKEL (reference sequence). V was clipped by 4 bases and J by 4 bases, with 10 bases between them. The CDR3 extends over 14 amino acids. The CDR3 DNA reads TGTGCCAGCAGCCCTTCTTTGGGTAATGAAAAACTGTTTTTT. It specifies CASSPSLGNEKLFF.

This chain links TRBV6-5 with TRBJ2-2; no firm D call. V shed 5 bases and J shed 5 bases, with 15 bases lying between them. The CDR3 is made up of 15 amino acids. Germline V CDR1 and CDR2: MNHEY, SVGAGI. The CDR3 spells CASSPRHPPTGELFF. CDR3 in DNA: TGTGCCAGCAGTCCCCGTCATCCCCCTACCGGGGAGCTGTTTTTT.

V gene TRBV5-4 combines with J gene TRBJ1-2; 7 bases map to TRBD1. V was pared by 2 bases and J by 4 bases, with 2 bases of the junction left unmatched. Germline V CDR1 and CDR2: SGHNT, YYREEE (reference sequence). The CDR3 runs to 13 residues. The CDR3 region is CASSFPGGYGYTF. The CDR3 DNA is TGTGCCAGCAGCTTCCCAGGGGGCTATGGCTACACCTTC.

This chain links TRBV25-1 with TRBJ1-2, with no clear D. The V end was cut by 3 bases, the J end by 2 bases, with 13 bases between. The CDR3 runs 15 residues. In germline, CDR1 is MGHDK, CDR2 SYGVNS. CDR3 sequence: CASSDPSAGNYGYTF. The DNA for the CDR3 is TGTGCCAGCAGTGACCCTTCGGCAGGAAACTATGGCTACACCTTC.

The chain couples TRBV7-9 to TRBJ2-7; D remains unclear. The CDR3 sequence is 14 residues long. Trimming shortened V by 5 bases and J by 0 bases, and 11 bases separated the two germline ends. Germline V gene sequence: CDR1 SEHNR, CDR2 FQNEAQ (reference sequence). The CDR3 protein is CASSPQVSSYEQYF. CDR3 bases: TGTGCCAGCAGCCCTCAGGTTAGCTCCTACGAGCAGTACTTC.

The chain uses TRBV2 and TRBJ2-7; possible D gene TRBD1, 6 bases. The CDR3 is made up of 13 amino acids. V was pared by 6 bases and J by 7 bases, with 16 bases between. CDR1 and CDR2 (germline): SNHLY, FYNNEI. CDR3 in DNA: TGTGCCAGCAGGGGGGCCCCCTGGGGGGAGCAGTACTTC. Translating it yields CASRGAPWGEQYF. Full variable domain (remainder filled in from reference TRBV2 and TRBJ2-7): EPEVTQTPSHQVTQMGQEVILRCVPISNHLYFYWYRQILGQKVEFLVSFYNNEISEKSEIFDDQFSVERPDGSNFTLKIRSTKLEDSAMYFCASRGAPWGEQYFGPGTRLTVT.